This is a list of T cell receptor beta chains from one sample in a study of neurological immune-mediated disorders. TCRdb recomputed calls from the 5' RACE reads with MiXCR, one row per CDR3 protein. Here the sample spans some 70,000 distinct CDR3 sequences, less than 5.5% being singletons. Input material: PBMCs. Receptors were obtained from a young man with multiple sclerosis. Both conserved end residues are trimmed from each CDR3. Fields, in order: V gene, CDR3 length, J gene, CDR3 protein.

>TRBV5-1|14|TRBJ1-5
ASSPDPILGNQPQH
>TRBV12-3/TRBV12-4|11|TRBJ2-6
ASVAGGANVLT
>TRBV5-1|9|TRBJ1-2
ASSFGIGYT
>TRBV2|11|TRBJ1-1
ASSDVGSSEAF
>TRBV10-3|14|TRBJ2-2
AISDVAGENTGELF
>TRBV5-1|12|TRBJ2-5
ASSKGPYQETQY
>TRBV5-5|11|TRBJ1-5
ASSPGTNQPQN
>TRBV5-1|12|TRBJ1-4
ASSLTAGNEKLF
>TRBV18|14|TRBJ2-2
ASSPSKLPNTGELF
>TRBV5-1|15|TRBJ1-1
ASSYSPWGQGNTEAF
>TRBV20-1|13|TRBJ1-1
SAGPVRETNTEAF
>TRBV7-8|13|TRBJ1-4
ASSSSTGRNEKLF
>TRBV24-1|14|TRBJ1-2
ATSDFSGQGDYGYT
>TRBV5-1|10|TRBJ2-7
ASSLTGVEQY
>TRBV5-1|14|TRBJ2-2
ASSGRLAGSTGELF
>TRBV20-1|11|TRBJ2-7
SASYAGIEEQY
>TRBV10-3|14|TRBJ2-3
AISEGGFASTDTQY
>TRBV5-5|12|TRBJ1-2
ASSRTGVAYGYT
>TRBV12-3/TRBV12-4|17|TRBJ2-2
ASTPRDRGLLGNTGELF
>TRBV7-9|11|TRBJ1-1
ASSFPGSAEAF
>TRBV11-2|13|TRBJ1-2
ASSSPRTPIYGYT
>TRBV30|11|TRBJ1-5
AWSFLTQGAQH
>TRBV20-1|12|TRBJ2-1
SASHRTGLYEQF
>TRBV20-1|11|TRBJ1-1
SASAHGNTEAF
>TRBV15|16|TRBJ1-2
ATSGKAVLRDRDYGYT
>TRBV7-8|13|TRBJ1-1
ASSPAGGWVTEAF
>TRBV5-1|11|TRBJ1-2
ASSLALTDGYT
>TRBV20-1|12|TRBJ2-2
SARTGDSTGELF
>TRBV20-1|12|TRBJ1-1
SAPRQGMNTEAF